These T cell receptor beta chains were read from a single sample in a study of T cells in Graves' hyperthyroidism and ophthalmopathy. MiXCR was run by TCRdb on the multiplex PCR reads, yielding one entry per CDR3 protein. The data show 450,000 to 500,000 distinct CDR3 sequences, with about 22% seen just once and around 50% held by the top ten. The specimen sequenced was blood. The receptors here all came from a woman aged 70-85 years with Graves' ophthalmopathy. CDR3s include the opening cysteine and the closing phenylalanine or tryptophan. A D gene is named only where the DNA matches it firmly. Size values are once, few and many counts, or a class for expanded clones, and some rows have none.

j_gene | v_gene | d_gene | abundance | CDR3nt | CDR3aa
TRBJ2-1 | TRBV11-2 | . | many | TGTGCCAGCAGCTTAGACCGTAGTGAGCAGTTCTTC | CASSLDRSEQFF
TRBJ2-7 | TRBV7-9 | TRBD2 | few | TGTGCCAGCAGTACCGGCGGGAGCTCCTACGAGCAGTACTTC | CASSTGGSSYEQYF
TRBJ2-1 | TRBV20-1 | . | few | TGCAGTGCTAGAGATACGGGAGTCGGGTACAATGAGCAGTTCTTC | CSARDTGVGYNEQFF
TRBJ2-1 | TRBV7-9 | TRBD2 | few | TGTGCCAGCAGCATAGGGCTAGCGGGAGAGGGAGATGAGCAGTTCTTC | CASSIGLAGEGDEQFF
TRBJ2-3 | TRBV6-2/TRBV6-3 | TRBD2 | many | TGTGCCAGCAGGATACTAGCGACAGATACGCAGTATTTT | CASRILATDTQYF
TRBJ2-5 | TRBV20-1 | . | . | TGCAGTGCTAGAGTGATAATTTCAGAGACCCAGTACTTC | CSARVIISETQYF
TRBJ2-5 | TRBV2 | . | many | TGTGCCAGCAGCCCGCCGGGCCTCCAAGCCGGGGAGACCCAGTACTTC | CASSPPGLQAGETQYF
TRBJ2-6 | TRBV5-1 | TRBD1 | . | TGCGCCAGCACAGGGGGCGCTTCGTCTGGGGCCAACGTCCTGACTTTC | CASTGGASSGANVLTF
TRBJ1-1 | TRBV4-3 | TRBD1 | . | TGCGCCAGCAGCCAAGTGGGACAGGGTAGCACTGAAGCTTTCTTT | CASSQVGQGSTEAFF
TRBJ1-1 | TRBV6-2/TRBV6-3 | . | . | TGTGCCAGCAGTTACAACCTTAAGGGGGCTGAAGCTTTCTTT | CASSYNLKGAEAFF
TRBJ1-1 | TRBV18 | TRBD1 | . | TGTGCCAGCTCACCCAAACAGGGGGACACTGAAGCTTTCTTT | CASSPKQGDTEAFF
TRBJ1-1 | TRBV18 | . | . | TGTGCCAGCTCGGCATCCAGGGCGTTGAACACTGAAGCTTTCTTT | CASSASRALNTEAFF
TRBJ1-2 | TRBV11-2 | . | few | TGTGCCAGCAGCTCCAACAGGGAGATTAGATCCTATGGCTACACCTTC | CASSSNREIRSYGYTF
TRBJ2-3 | TRBV15 | . | few | TGTGCCACCAGCAGAGACACTCGCACAGATACGCAGTATTTT | CATSRDTRTDTQYF
TRBJ2-5 | TRBV25-1 | . | . | TGTGCCAGCAGTTCAGGGGCTGGGGTAGAGACCCAGTACTTC | CASSSGAGVETQYF
TRBJ1-1 | TRBV2 | . | many | TGTGCCAGCAGTCTGGGACGGCAGCAAGAAGCTTTCTTT | CASSLGRQQEAFF
TRBJ1-5 | TRBV6-1 | . | few | TGTGCCAGCAGTCCAACCGGGACACGGGATCGCCAGCCCCAGCATTTT | CASSPTGTRDRQPQHF
TRBJ2-1 | TRBV11-2 | TRBD2 | . | TGTGCCAGCAGCCCACCGGGACTAGTCCCGAGCTCCTACAATGAGCAGTTCTTC | CASSPPGLVPSSYNEQFF
TRBJ2-1 | TRBV12-5 | TRBD2 | many | TGTGCTAGTGGTTTGGTAACAGCGGGAGTCAATGAGCAGTTCTTC | CASGLVTAGVNEQFF
TRBJ1-5 | TRBV2 | . | many | TGTGCCAGCAGTGGAGAAGGGGGCAATCAGCCCCAGCATTTT | CASSGEGGNQPQHF
TRBJ2-2 | TRBV28 | TRBD1 | . | TGTGCCAGCAGACCTTTATCTACCGACAGGGTCACCGGGGAGCTGTTTTTT | CASRPLSTDRVTGELFF